Below are 14 T cell receptor beta chains sequenced from a single sample in a study of blood T cell repertoires in COVID-19. Sequencing used immunoSEQ multiplex PCR; TCRdb keeps in-frame clones, though not all of them. Of under 300,000 clones listed, 84% were seen once; the top ten hold roughly 1.4%. The material sequenced was peripheral blood. These receptors came from a middle-aged woman who had recovered from COVID-19.

This clone turned up a few times. The gene calls are TRBV6-5 and TRBJ2-2; TRBD1 matches at 7 bases. The CDR3 runs 16 residues. Trimming cost V 2 bases and J 3 bases; bases outside gene matches: 6. CDR1 MNHEY and CDR2 SVGAGI come from the germline V gene. The CDR3 loop reads CASSYPGQLDTGELFF. In DNA form, the CDR3 reads TGTGCCAGCAGTTACCCGGGACAGTTGGACACCGGGGAGCTGTTTTTT.

This clone was seen a few times. V gene TRBV12-3 or TRBV12-4 combines with J gene TRBJ1-6; D remains unclear. Trimming took 4 bases from V and 4 from J, leaving 2 bases between them. The CDR3 contains 12 residues. The CDR3 spells CASSSYNSPLHF. The CDR3 DNA follows: TGTGCCAGCAGTTCATATAATTCACCCCTCCACTTT.

This sequence joins TRBV11-1 and TRBJ2-3; possibly TRBD2 for D (6 bases). The V and J ends lost 5 bases and 4 bases respectively, with 10 bases between them. The CDR3 consists of 13 residues. Per the germline V gene, CDR1 is SGHAT and CDR2 is FQDESV (reference sequence). The CDR3 nucleotides read TGTGCCAGCAGCACCGGGACTTCAGATACGCAGTATTTT. Its protein product is CASSTGTSDTQYF.

V usage is TRBV28 and J usage is TRBJ1-1; TRBD1 matches at 9 bases. CDR3 size: 14 residues. CDR1 is MDHEN and CDR2 is SYDVKM in the germline V gene. Losses at the gene ends were 5 bases for V and 6 bases for J; bases not matched to a gene: 7. The CDR3 DNA sequence: TGTGCCAGCAGTATCGGGACAGGGAATTCTGAAGCTTTCTTT. Amino acid sequence: CASSIGTGNSEAFF.

This rearrangement joins TRBV7-8 to TRBJ1-5; D gene unclear. Germline V lookup: CDR1 SGHVS, CDR2 FQNEAQ. The CDR3 runs to 14 residues. V gave up 8 bases and J gave up 1 base, with 12 bases separating them. The CDR3 loop reads CASDPGMSNQPQHF. DNA of the CDR3: TGTGCCAGCGACCCGGGAATGAGCAATCAGCCCCAGCATTTT. The variable domain in full, completed from reference TRBV7-8 and TRBJ1-5, reads GAGVSQSPRYKVAKRGQDVALRCDPISGHVSLFWYQQALGQGPEFLTYFQNEAQLDKSGLPSDRFFAERPEGSVSTLKIQRTQQEDSAVYLCASDPGMSNQPQHFGDGTRLSIL.

V gene TRBV5-4 combines with J gene TRBJ1-2; 7 bases line up with TRBD1. The CDR3 extends over 14 amino acids. The J segment lost 4 bases and the V segment lost 1 base, leaving 4 bases of the junction unmatched. The V gene's germline CDR1 is SGHNT and CDR2 YYREEE (reference sequence). The CDR3 region is CASSLQGGGYGYTF. Here the CDR3 DNA reads TGTGCCAGCAGCTTGCAAGGGGGCGGCTATGGCTACACCTTC.

The chain is built from TRBV27 and TRBJ1-4, with D possibly TRBD1 on 5 matching bases. V lost 6 bases to trimming and J lost 0 bases, with 8 bases between them. Germline-derived CDR1 and CDR2 are MNHEY and SMNVEV (reference sequence). The CDR3 contains 14 residues. The CDR3: CASSGGATNEKLFF. As DNA, the CDR3 is TGTGCCAGCAGCGGGGGGGCAACTAATGAAAAACTGTTTTTT.

The V gene is TRBV18, the J gene TRBJ2-2, with D perhaps matching TRBD1 (5 bases). V was shortened by 0 bases and J by 4 bases, with 15 bases between the two germline ends. Germline V gives CDR1 KGHSH, CDR2 LQKENI. The length of the CDR3 is 17 residues. The chain's CDR3 is CASSPPQGSLGTGELFF. CDR3 nucleotide sequence: TGTGCCAGCTCACCACCGCAGGGTTCTCTTGGCACCGGGGAGCTGTTTTTT.

J is TRBJ2-7 and V is TRBV7-2, with D perhaps TRBD1 (6 bases). Between the trimmed V and J ends, which lost 1 base and 0 bases, there was a span of 10 bases. Germline-derived CDR1 and CDR2 are SGHTA and FQGNSA. CDR3 size: 15 residues. The CDR3 region has the DNA TGTGCCAGCAGCTTAGAACAGGGTAGCTCCTACGAGCAGTACTTC. Translating it yields CASSLEQGSSYEQYF.

The chain has TRBV18 and TRBJ2-3; possibly TRBD2 for D (6 bases). Germline loops: CDR1 KGHSH, CDR2 LQKENI. Trimming stripped 3 bases from V and 2 bases from J, with 9 bases between. The CDR3 has 14 residues. The CDR3 DNA sequence: TGTGCCAGCTCACCGGCGGGGCTCACAGATACGCAGTATTTT. The encoded protein is CASSPAGLTDTQYF. The full variable domain, in which reference TRBV18 and TRBJ2-3 provide the parts outside the CDR3, is NAGVMQNPRHLVRRRGQEARLRCSPMKGHSHVYWYRQLPEEGLKFMVYLQKENIIDESGMPKERFSAEFPKEGPSILRIQQVVRGDSAAYFCASSPAGLTDTQYFGPGTRLTVL.

The rearrangement links TRBV19 to TRBJ2-1; D gene uncertain. V lost 3 bases and J 8 bases, leaving 17 bases between the germline ends. CDR3 length: 15 residues. Germline V gives CDR1 LNHDA, CDR2 SQIVND (reference sequence). The CDR3 bases are TGTGCCAGTAGTATCCCCTTCCCGGTGGGCCATGAGCAGTTCTTC. Translating gives CASSIPFPVGHEQFF.

The chain combines TRBV7-2 with TRBJ1-5; 7 bases are shared with TRBD1. With V trimmed by 1 base and J by 7 bases, 4 bases remained unmatched. Germline CDR1 and CDR2: SGHTA and FQGNSA. The CDR3 has 14 residues. The CDR3: CASSLDRGGQPQHF. The CDR3, as DNA: TGTGCCAGCAGCTTAGACAGGGGTGGACAGCCCCAGCATTTT.

This clone is a singleton in its sample. The chain is built from TRBV10-3 and TRBJ1-2; 7 bases map to TRBD1. Germline V lookup: CDR1 ENHRY, CDR2 SYGVKD. After removal of 6 bases from V and 3 bases from J, the junction contained 7 bases not matched to a gene. The CDR3 totals 14 residues. The chain's CDR3 is CAISSRQGDYGYTF. In nucleotides, the CDR3 is TGTGCCATCAGCTCCCGACAGGGAGACTATGGCTACACCTTC.

This clone was recorded a few times. The chain combines TRBV10-1 with TRBJ2-7; 7 nucleotides agree with TRBD2. In germline, CDR1 is WNHNN, CDR2 SYGVQD (reference sequence). With 5 bases clipped from V and 0 bases from J, the junction kept 4 bases outside the gene matches. The CDR3 is made up of 14 amino acids. CDR3 loop: CASSRGDPSYEQYF. Here the CDR3 DNA reads TGCGCCAGCAGTCGGGGGGATCCCTCCTACGAGCAGTACTTC.